This TCR beta chain came from a study of read filtering for tumor transcriptome and immune sequencing. At the level of the study: Revised staging placed about 8 patients in R-ISS I, some 17 in II, more than 5 in III. Whole-transcriptome libraries were prepared after DNase treatment.

This clonotype was observed many times. What it binds is unknown. The junction and the germline gene differ at one end; a read error may be behind it. Germline V lookup: CDR1 SGHRS, CDR2 YFSETQ. The CDR3 spans 15 residues. Molecular barcoded adaptors covering alpha/delta and beta/gamma chains were used on about 390 ng RNA. TCRdb called the reads again in MiXCR, with one record for every CDR3 protein. There are approximately 38,000 distinct CDR3 sequences in the sample; around 13% occur only once, and about 26% lies in the top ten. Study-wide results and caveats: The CD138-negative fraction was mixed bone marrow immune cells, not pure T cells. Even smaller IR-seq throughput identified most shared clonotypes.

The V gene is TRBV5-1, the J gene TRBJ2-5, with a possible D match to TRBD2 (6 bases). Sequencing was carried out using a population of CD138-negative cells sorted from bone marrow. The clonotype was recovered from a donor aged 40 or over with multiple myeloma. Here the CDR3 reads CASSAIGGPGETQYF. The CDR3 nucleotides are TGCGCCAGCAGTGCTATCGGGGGTCCCGGGGAGACTCAGTACTTC. The entire variable domain, with the rest obtained from reference TRBV5-1 and TRBJ2-5, is as follows: KAGVTQTPRYLIKTRGQQVTLSCSPISGHRSVSWYQQTPGQGLQFLFEYFSETQRNKGNFPGRFSGRQFSNSRSEMNVSTLELGDSALYLCASSAIGGPGETQYFGPGTRLLVL.